The next 20 T cell receptor beta chains were all read from a single sample in a study of blood T cell repertoires in COVID-19. TCRdb's copy holds only in-frame clones and misses some; the assay was immunoSEQ multiplex PCR. The sample has approximately 200,000 clones, around 90% seen once. Sequencing was done on a sample of PBMCs or T cells enriched from blood (not recorded which). The receptors derive from a woman younger than 45 who had been exposed to COVID-19.

The chain uses TRBV2 and TRBJ2-5, with 7 positions matching TRBD1. This CDR3 is 11 amino acids long. Germline CDR1 SNHLY, CDR2 FYNNEI. The V and J ends lost 11 bases and 3 bases, in that order; junction bases with no gene match: 3. CDR3 DNA sequence: TGTGCCGGCACAGGGGAAGAGACCCAGTACTTC. Its translation is CAGTGEETQYF.

The chain recombines TRBV30 with TRBJ1-5; D gene ambiguous. The CDR3 is 15 amino acids. V lost 0 bases and J lost 1, with 10 bases in between. The V gene's germline CDR1 is GTSNPN and CDR2 SVGIG (reference sequence). The CDR3 bases are TGTGCCTGGAGTGTACTAGGGAAGAGCAATCAGCCCCAGCATTTT. Protein sequence: CAWSVLGKSNQPQHF.

This clone appeared a single time. This chain joins TRBV18 and TRBJ2-7; 9 bases are shared with TRBD1. This CDR3 is 14 amino acids long. Germline-derived CDR1 and CDR2 are KGHSH and LQKENI. V was clipped by 3 bases and J by 5 bases; unmatched bases: 5. The CDR3 loop reads CASSPGTGFDEQYF. CDR3 nucleotides: TGTGCCAGCTCACCCGGGACAGGGTTCGACGAGCAGTACTTC.

Turning to this clone: At the DNA level, this CDR3 is encoded by other sequences in the same sample as well. V and J are TRBV7-2 and TRBJ1-5; no clear D. Trimming removed 2 bases from V and 6 bases from J, with 11 bases in between. The CDR3 covers 14 residues. Germline V lookup: CDR1 SGHTA, CDR2 FQGNSA. The chain's CDR3 is CASSLQGGSQPQHF. In nucleotides, the CDR3 is TGTGCCAGCAGCTTACAAGGAGGGAGTCAGCCCCAGCATTTT.

CDR3 in amino acids: CASSMGQARSGSLRNEQFF. The CDR3 coding sequence is TGCGCCAGCAGTATGGGACAGGCACGTAGCGGGAGTTTAAGGAATGAGCAGTTCTTC. The gene calls are TRBV4-1 and TRBJ2-1, with D perhaps TRBD2 (9 bases). This CDR3 comprises 19 residues. V shed 6 bases and J shed 7 bases, with 31 bases lying between them. CDR1 is MGHRA, CDR2 YSYEKL, per germline.

The rearrangement joins TRBV6-5 to TRBJ1-3, with 7 nucleotides matching TRBD1. J lost 2 bases, V lost 6 bases, and 7 bases had no gene match. From germline, CDR1 is MNHEY and CDR2 SVGAGI. The CDR3 is 15 amino acids. The CDR3 DNA sequence: TGTGCCAGCAGACCTACCACAGGGGCTGGAAACACCATATATTTT. Amino acid sequence: CASRPTTGAGNTIYF.

J is TRBJ2-1 and V is TRBV11-3, with D perhaps matching TRBD1 (5 bases). The CDR3 runs 15 residues. From germline, CDR1 is SGHNT and CDR2 YENEEA. V was trimmed by 5 bases and J by 5 bases, leaving 16 bases between them. CDR3 sequence reads: CASSHYMTTDNEQFF. The CDR3 region has the DNA TGTGCCAGCAGCCACTATATGACGACAGACAATGAGCAGTTCTTC.

V and J are TRBV2 and TRBJ1-5; D might be TRBD1 (6 bases). The CDR3 has 13 amino acids. CDR1 is SNHLY, CDR2 FYNNEI, per germline. V lost 3 bases and J lost 7, with 10 bases in between. Here the CDR3 reads CASSDDRIQPQHF. The DNA of the CDR3 is TGTGCCAGCAGTGATGACAGGATCCAGCCCCAGCATTTT.

The rearrangement uses TRBV6-5 and TRBJ2-1; D gene ambiguous. Germline lookup yields CDR1 MNHEY and CDR2 SVGAGI. The length of the CDR3 is 13 residues. V was pared by 1 base and J by 8 bases, with 9 bases between. As DNA, the CDR3 is TGTGCCAGCAGTTACTTTTTAAGCGATGAGCAGTTCTTC. Translating it yields CASSYFLSDEQFF.

This chain joins TRBV18 and TRBJ1-4; the match to TRBD1 covers 7 bases. V lost 3 bases, J lost 0 bases, and 10 bases stayed unmatched. The CDR3 runs to 18 residues. CDR1 KGHSH and CDR2 LQKENI come from the germline V gene. In nucleotides, the CDR3 is TGTGCCAGCTCACCGGGGACAGCTCTAAGCGCAACTAATGAAAAACTGTTTTTT. Its protein product is CASSPGTALSATNEKLFF.

The chain joins TRBV12-5 to TRBJ1-1, with D hard to call. From germline, CDR1 is LGHNT and CDR2 FRNRAP. Trimming left V 0 bases short and J 1 base short, with 15 bases between. This CDR3 is built from 17 residues. The CDR3 DNA follows: TGTGCTAGTGGTTTGGTAATTAACCGGCGGGCGAACACTGAAGCTTTCTTT. Protein: CASGLVINRRANTEAFF.

This chain joins TRBV25-1 and TRBJ2-5; D gene uncertain. This CDR3 region has 11 residues. CDR1 is MGHDK and CDR2 is SYGVNS in the germline V gene. The germline V and J ends were trimmed by 10 bases and 3 bases, with 9 bases remaining between them. The CDR3 loop is CAIYYEETQYF. In nucleotides, the CDR3 is TGTGCCATATACTACGAAGAGACCCAGTACTTC.

The rearrangement links TRBV7-9 to TRBJ1-2; no clear D. V lost 0 bases and J lost 1, with 9 bases in between. This CDR3 has 15 amino acids. In germline, CDR1 is SEHNR, CDR2 FQNEAQ (reference sequence). The CDR3 bases are TGTGCCAGCAGCTTAGCTCCCCGGTTTAACTATGGCTACACCTTC. It yields the protein CASSLAPRFNYGYTF.

The chain employs TRBV10-3 and TRBJ2-2; D uncertain. CDR1 and CDR2 (germline): ENHRY, SYGVKD. The CDR3 runs 13 residues. The ends were cut back, 7 bases at V and 5 bases at J, with 11 bases in the middle. CDR3 nucleotide sequence: TGTGCCATCACCCCGACACCGACCGGGGAGCTGTTTTTT. This sequence encodes CAITPTPTGELFF.

This rearrangement joins TRBV6-5 to TRBJ2-4, with 10 bases lining up with TRBD1. Germline assignment: CDR1 MNHEY and CDR2 SVGAGI. CDR3 length equals 14 residues. V shed 8 bases and J 8 bases; nucleotides not matched to a gene: 9. The CDR3 DNA is TGTGCCAGCGGTCGGGGGACAGGGGTTGACATTCAGTACTTC. It specifies CASGRGTGVDIQYF.

The chain carries TRBV5-4 and TRBJ1-6, with D perhaps matching TRBD1 (6 bases). V was pared by 4 bases and J by 0 bases, with 14 bases between. The CDR3 covers 17 residues. Germline V gene data show CDR1 as SGHNT and CDR2 as YYREEE (reference sequence). In DNA form, the CDR3 reads TGTGCCAGCAGCCAAGGCACAGGGAGCTCCTATAATTCACCCCTCCACTTT. It translates to CASSQGTGSSYNSPLHF.

The J gene is TRBJ1-1, the V gene TRBV6-5, with TRBD1 identical over 7 bases. CDR3 size: 14 residues. J gave up 1 base and V 6 bases, and 5 bases lay outside the gene matches. CDR1 and CDR2 (germline): MNHEY, SVGAGI. The CDR3 nucleotides read TGTGCCAGCAGGATACGACAGGGGAACACTGAAGCTTTCTTT. Translation: CASRIRQGNTEAFF.

The table lists this clone with a count of one. This chain connects TRBV7-2 to TRBJ2-3; TRBD2 matches at 13 bases. Germline V gene lookup returns CDR1 SGHTA and CDR2 FQGNSA. Germline trimming cut 6 bases from V and 4 bases from J; bases unmatched to any gene: 4. This CDR3 is built from 15 residues. The chain's CDR3 is CASSTGLAGADTQYF. The DNA for the CDR3 is TGTGCCAGCAGTACCGGACTAGCGGGAGCAGATACGCAGTATTTT.

This clone turned up a few times. The V gene is TRBV7-9, the J gene TRBJ2-1; TRBD2 matches at 9 bases. V was clipped by 1 base and J by 5 bases; unmatched bases: 12. This CDR3 spans 18 amino acids. Germline values: CDR1 SEHNR, CDR2 FQNEAQ (reference sequence). The CDR3 DNA reads as TGTGCCAGCAGCTTAGGACTAGCGGAAAACCTCCTCCACAATGAGCAGTTCTTC. Its translation: CASSLGLAENLLHNEQFF. The whole variable domain, filled in from reference TRBV7-9 and TRBJ2-1, reads DTGVSQNPRHKITKRGQNVTFRCDPISEHNRLYWYRQTLGQGPEFLTYFQNEAQLEKSRLLSDRFSAERPKGSFSTLEIQRTEQGDSAMYLCASSLGLAENLLHNEQFFGPGTRLTVL.

The genes are TRBV10-2 and TRBJ2-1; D ambiguous. Trimming shortened V by 0 bases and J by 9 bases, and 9 bases separated the two germline ends. The CDR3 has 13 amino acids. The V gene's germline CDR1 is WSHSY and CDR2 SAAADI. This CDR3 reads CASSESPWLEQFF. CDR3 bases: TGCGCCAGCAGTGAGTCACCCTGGCTTGAGCAGTTCTTC.